This T cell receptor (beta chain) was identified in a study of CD8+ T cells in alopecia areata. The CDR3 is made up of 13 amino acids. Germline values: CDR1 SGHAT, CDR2 FQNNGV. Investigators isolated RNA and reverse transcribed it into cDNA to act as the sequencing template. The data were produced by immunoSEQ multiplex PCR, yet TCRdb's version contains in-frame clones alone and is incomplete. The profile covers 150,000 or so clones, with around 47% appearing a single time and 6.5% to 7.5% taken by the ten largest. Obtained from alopecia areata patients were lesional scalp punch biopsies along with peripheral blood. This clone was detected once. What it binds is not known. Broader study findings: Scalp samples also contribute reads from the resident alphabeta T cells found in normal skin. Relative to normal scalp, lesional scalp, especially alopecia totalis/universalis, showed higher clonality.

The V call is TRBV11-2, the J call TRBJ2-1; 12 positions agree with TRBD2. Sequencing used CD4+ T cells sorted from blood. The clonotype was recovered from a human donor with alopecia areata. The CDR3 nucleotides read TGTACTAGCGGGAGGAACTCCTACAATGAGCAGTTCTTC. It encodes CTSGRNSYNEQFF. Complete variable domain (other parts from reference TRBV11-2 and TRBJ2-1): EAGVAQSPRYKIIEKRQSVAFWCNPISGHATLYWYQQILGQGPKLLIQFQNNGVVDDSQLPKDRFSAERLKGVDSTLKIQPAKLEDSAVYLCTSGRNSYNEQFFGPGTRLTVL.